This TCR beta chain appears in the sequencing data of a study of OX40 agonist ivuxolimab in advanced cancers. TCRdb's table, derived via immunoSEQ multiplex PCR, lists solely in-frame clones and lacks some. In the table there are 55,000 to 75,000 clones, 81% of which are singletons. Trimming removed 5 bases from V and 1 base from J, with 15 bases in between. CDR1 is SQVTM and CDR2 is ANQGSEA in the germline V gene. This CDR3 region has 14 residues. This clone was counted many times. This sequence was found in an adult with an advanced solid tumor such as melanoma, head and neck, liver or kidney cancer. The material sequenced was CD4+ or CD8+ T cells sorted from blood, taken in a trial of the OX40 agonist ivuxolimab. The chain links TRBV29-1 to TRBJ2-7; D is possibly TRBD1 (6 bases). CDR3 DNA sequence: TGCAGCGTTCTAGCCCGGGACAAGTCCTACGAGCAGTACTTC. Translated, it gives CSVLARDKSYEQYF.